Shown below are 21 T cell receptor beta chains from a single sample sequenced in a study of human T cells and chemical hapten exposure. The time point here: patch test 3, about 24 weeks after DPC sensitization. The treatment: therapeutic diphenylcyclopropenone sensitization with weekly scalp DPC. TCRdb recomputed calls from the RACE reads with MiXCR, one row per CDR3 protein. The sample comprises roughly 200,000 distinct CDR3 sequences, around a quarter of which are singletons, and 2% to 2.5% rests with the top ten. Specimen: whole blood, collected in connection with sensitization to the hapten diphenylcyclopropenone (DPC). These receptor sequences come from a woman aged 40 to 50 with alopecia areata. Some clones in this sample may be carry-over from other donors' samples.

J is TRBJ1-5 and V is TRBV6-5; no clear D gene. The CDR3 sequence is 15 residues long. The germline gives CDR1 MNHEY, CDR2 SVGAGI. The germline V and J ends were trimmed by 0 bases and 3 bases, with 9 bases remaining between them. CDR3: CASSYSGSLNQPQHF. CDR3 DNA sequence: TGTGCCAGCAGTTACTCGGGAAGCCTCAATCAGCCCCAGCATTTT.

This clonotype was found many times. V gene TRBV19 combines with J gene TRBJ2-1; 9 positions agree with TRBD2. Germline CDR1 reads LNHDA; CDR2 reads SQIVND (reference sequence). This CDR3 has 16 amino acids. After removal of 3 bases from V and 6 bases from J, the junction contained 9 bases not matched to a gene. CDR3 sequence reads: CASSMGSGRTSNEQFF. The CDR3, as DNA: TGTGCCAGTAGTATGGGGAGCGGGAGGACAAGCAATGAGCAGTTCTTC.

This chain links TRBV29-1 with TRBJ1-2, with a tentative D call TRBD1 (5 bases). CDR3 size: 12 residues. V shed 6 bases and J shed 4 bases, with 12 bases lying between them. The germline gives CDR1 SQVTM, CDR2 ANQGSEA. The CDR3 nucleotides read TGCAGCGTCGTGGGGGTTAGCTATGGCTACACCTTC. Translation: CSVVGVSYGYTF.

The rearrangement links TRBV10-3 to TRBJ1-5; D remains ambiguous. Trimming removed 0 bases from V and 3 bases from J, with 6 bases in between. Germline CDR1 and CDR2: ENHRY and SYGVKD. CDR3 length: 14 amino acids. The chain's CDR3 is CAISESFDNQPQHF. The CDR3 DNA follows: TGTGCCATCAGTGAGTCATTTGACAATCAGCCCCAGCATTTT.

The gene calls are TRBV7-2 and TRBJ2-3; 7 bases are shared with TRBD2. This CDR3 has 14 residues. Per germline, CDR1 SGHTA and CDR2 FQGNSA. Losses at the gene ends were 0 bases for V and 8 bases for J; bases not matched to a gene: 5. CDR3 sequence reads: CASSLAGGGGTQYF. In DNA form, the CDR3 reads TGTGCCAGCAGCTTAGCCGGCGGGGGAGGTACGCAGTATTTT.

The chain carries TRBV20-1 and TRBJ1-1, with D uncertain. The CDR3 has 13 residues. Per germline, CDR1 DFQATT and CDR2 SNEGSKA (reference sequence). The V gene lost 3 bases and the J gene lost 1 base, with 9 bases spanning the gap. The CDR3 DNA follows: TGCAGTGCTAGTGCAGCGCAGAACACTGAAGCTTTCTTT. This translates into CSASAAQNTEAFF.

This clonotype was found a few times. The gene calls are TRBV5-6 and TRBJ2-7; D might be TRBD1 (6 bases). CDR3 length: 18 amino acids. Trimming left V 4 bases short and J 0 bases short, with 23 bases between. Germline CDR1 reads SGHDT; CDR2 reads YYEEEE. CDR3 coding DNA: TGTGCCAGCAGCACCCCGGGGCGACAGGACACTAACTCCTACGAGCAGTACTTC. Protein sequence: CASSTPGRQDTNSYEQYF.

This clonotype showed up many times. V gene TRBV28 combines with J gene TRBJ2-3, with TRBD1 matching over 8 bases. CDR1 is MDHEN and CDR2 is SYDVKM in the germline V gene. Trimming at V came to 5 bases and at J to 1 base, leaving 5 bases not matched to a gene. The CDR3 has 15 residues. As DNA, the CDR3 is TGTGCCAGCAGTCCAGGACAGGGCGGCACAGATACGCAGTATTTT. The encoded protein is CASSPGQGGTDTQYF.

This clonotype has more than one count but fewer than ten. The rearrangement links TRBV5-1 to TRBJ2-5; no clear D gene. CDR1 is SGHRS and CDR2 is YFSETQ in the germline V gene. Deletions cut 2 bases from V and 4 bases from J, with 12 bases between. This CDR3 spans 14 amino acids. This CDR3 reads CASSFSTAGETQYF. The CDR3 bases are TGCGCCAGCAGCTTCTCGACGGCTGGAGAGACCCAGTACTTC.

This clonotype was recorded a few times. This sequence joins TRBV25-1 and TRBJ2-1, with 7 nucleotides matching TRBD1. Germline V lookup: CDR1 MGHDK, CDR2 SYGVNS. The CDR3 has 14 amino acids. The trim removed 5 bases at V and 2 bases at J, leaving 3 bases unmatched. In DNA form, the CDR3 reads TGTGCCAGCAGTAGAGGGGGCGCCTACAATGAGCAGTTCTTC. Translation gives CASSRGGAYNEQFF.

This clonotype turned up a few times. This chain joins TRBV10-3 and TRBJ2-6; perhaps TRBD2 as D (5 bases). V gave up 9 bases and J gave up 1 base, with 25 bases separating them. This CDR3 has 19 amino acids. Germline lookup yields CDR1 ENHRY and CDR2 SYGVKD. CDR3 coding DNA: TGTGCCATTCGGGCGAGTCCTTTTAGGACTTCATCTGGGGCCAACGTCCTGACTTTC. This gives the protein CAIRASPFRTSSGANVLTF.

This clonotype occurred a few times. The chain combines TRBV11-2 with TRBJ2-3, with TRBD2 matching 7 bases. Germline V lookup: CDR1 SGHAT, CDR2 FQNNGV. After removal of 5 bases from V and 4 bases from J, the junction contained 6 bases not matched to a gene. CDR3 size: 14 residues. In nucleotides, the CDR3 is TGTGCCAGCAGCCCCGGACTAGGGGCAGATACGCAGTATTTT. Its translation: CASSPGLGADTQYF.

V and J are TRBV15 and TRBJ2-1, with unresolved D. V gave up 2 bases and J gave up 4 bases, with 6 bases separating them. Germline assignment: CDR1 LNHNV and CDR2 YYDKDF (reference sequence). The CDR3 length is 13 residues. CDR3 DNA sequence: TGTGCCACCAGCAGATCGACTTACAATGAGCAGTTCTTC. Translated, it gives CATSRSTYNEQFF.

The rearrangement joins TRBV21-1 to TRBJ2-1; no check of the table's D call, TRBD2, against the DNA was made. TRBV21-1 is shown as a pseudogene. The CDR3 is made up of 17 amino acids. The CDR3 spells CASHSGSGRRSYNEQFF. The DNA for the CDR3 is TGTGCCAGCCATAGCGGTAGCGGGAGAAGGTCCTACAATGAGCAGTTCTTC.

Ten or more counts support this clonotype. This chain uses TRBV12-3 or TRBV12-4 with TRBJ1-3, with a weak D call TRBD1 (6 bases). CDR3 length equals 17 residues. The V gene lost 8 bases and the J gene lost 4 bases, with 24 bases spanning the gap. The CDR3, as DNA: TGTGCCAGCGTTCCGGGGGCAGGGGTACTTTCAGGAAACACCATATATTTT. Translating it yields CASVPGAGVLSGNTIYF.

The chain has TRBV20-1 and TRBJ2-7; 8 bases fit TRBD2. The V segment lost 5 bases and the J segment 0 bases; nucleotides outside the gene matches: 6. CDR3 length: 14 residues. Germline V gene data show CDR1 as DFQATT and CDR2 as SNEGSKA (reference sequence). The CDR3 bases are TGCAGTGCTTATCTAGCGGGCCTCTCCTACGAGCAGTACTTC. Translated, it gives CSAYLAGLSYEQYF.

The chain has TRBV20-1 and TRBJ2-5, with 13 positions matching TRBD2. V shed 0 bases and J 4 bases; nucleotides not matched to a gene: 8. The CDR3 loop spans 17 amino acids. Germline CDR1 DFQATT, CDR2 SNEGSKA (reference sequence). The CDR3 DNA reads as TGCAGTGCTAGAGATTCCCGACTAGCGGGAGGAGGAGAGACCCAGTACTTC. Translation gives CSARDSRLAGGGETQYF.

There are a few counts of this clonotype. CDR3 region: CASSVGGQGSNQPQHF. CDR3 coding DNA: TGTGCCAGCAGCGTAGGCGGACAGGGGAGCAATCAGCCCCAGCATTTT. The chain links TRBV7-2 to TRBJ1-5; 9 bases align to TRBD1. The CDR3 has 16 residues. Germline V CDR1 and CDR2: SGHTA, FQGNSA. The V segment lost 5 bases and the J segment 1 base; nucleotides outside the gene matches: 6.

This chain joins TRBV11-2 and TRBJ2-7, with D perhaps being TRBD1 or TRBD2 (6 bases each). The V and J ends lost 5 bases and 4 bases respectively, with 18 bases between them. From germline, CDR1 is SGHAT and CDR2 FQNNGV. The CDR3 is 15 residues long. The CDR3 spells CASSQEWGAGYEQYF. DNA for the CDR3: TGTGCCAGCAGCCAGGAATGGGGGGCGGGTTACGAGCAGTACTTC.

In this sample, this clonotype turned up a few times. This chain uses TRBV9 with TRBJ2-2; unclear D gene. V gave up 4 bases and J gave up 8 bases, with 12 bases separating them. Germline assignment: CDR1 SGDLS and CDR2 YYNGEE. The CDR3 totals 13 residues. The CDR3 DNA reads as TGTGCCAGCAGCTACGTACCTACTGGGGAGCTGTTTTTT. It codes for CASSYVPTGELFF.

V usage is TRBV28 and J usage is TRBJ2-1, with D perhaps TRBD2 (5 bases). The CDR3 contains 14 residues. Germline V gives CDR1 MDHEN, CDR2 SYDVKM. V dropped 2 bases and J dropped 10 bases, with 15 bases sitting between them. CDR3 DNA sequence: TGTGCCAGCAGTTTACGAAAAATGTCGGGAGAGCAGTTCTTC. Its protein product is CASSLRKMSGEQFF.